This TCR beta chain was retrieved from a study of human T cells and chemical hapten exposure. MiXCR, run by TCRdb on the RACE reads, gives a single entry per CDR3 protein. The sample yields under 130,000 distinct CDR3 sequences, under 40% seen once. The time point here: patch test 3, about 24 weeks after DPC sensitization. As for treatment: therapeutic diphenylcyclopropenone sensitization with weekly scalp DPC. CDR3 length equals 14 residues. V was cut by 3 bases and J by 8 bases, with 15 bases left in between. Germline CDR1 SGHVS, CDR2 FQNEAQ. The chain carries TRBV7-8 and TRBJ2-3, with D perhaps matching TRBD1 or TRBD2 (5 bases each). The sample in question was whole blood, obtained in connection with sensitization to the hapten diphenylcyclopropenone (DPC). The origin of this receptor is a man aged 35 to 55 with alopecia areata. Some clones in this sample may be carry-over from other donors' samples. Here the CDR3 reads CASSFRVERGTQYF. The CDR3, as DNA: TGTGCCAGCAGCTTCCGGGTCGAGAGGGGTACGCAGTATTTT.